The clone carrying this TCR beta chain appeared a few times. Its antigen is unidentified. Newly diagnosed hyperthyroidism patients aged 18 to 65 years had disease lasting under 2 months. This entry comes from a study of T cells in Graves' hyperthyroidism and ophthalmopathy. Overall study findings and caveats: Researchers report that a 13 V-J model separated ophthalmopathy from stable hyperthyroidism.

Amplified regions were TCR beta CDR3 sequences from RNA transcripts. The TCR CDR3 was amplified in a first-round RT-PCR using the HTBI primer set. Using its own MiXCR run on the multiplex PCR reads, TCRdb lists one record per CDR3 protein. The repertoire holds fewer than 900,000 distinct CDR3 sequences, with about 19% as singletons. V lost 5 bases and J 7 bases, leaving 15 bases between the germline ends. The V gene's germline CDR1 is SEHNR and CDR2 FQNEAQ (reference sequence). The CDR3 has 15 amino acids. This sequence was found in a woman in her forties or fifties with Graves' hyperthyroidism that later progressed to Graves' ophthalmopathy. The chain joins TRBV7-9 to TRBJ1-6; perhaps TRBD1 as D (5 bases). Sequencing was carried out using blood. The CDR3 sequence is CASSARQPGNSPLHF. The CDR3 coding sequence is TGTGCCAGCAGCGCCCGACAGCCGGGGAATTCACCCCTCCACTTT.